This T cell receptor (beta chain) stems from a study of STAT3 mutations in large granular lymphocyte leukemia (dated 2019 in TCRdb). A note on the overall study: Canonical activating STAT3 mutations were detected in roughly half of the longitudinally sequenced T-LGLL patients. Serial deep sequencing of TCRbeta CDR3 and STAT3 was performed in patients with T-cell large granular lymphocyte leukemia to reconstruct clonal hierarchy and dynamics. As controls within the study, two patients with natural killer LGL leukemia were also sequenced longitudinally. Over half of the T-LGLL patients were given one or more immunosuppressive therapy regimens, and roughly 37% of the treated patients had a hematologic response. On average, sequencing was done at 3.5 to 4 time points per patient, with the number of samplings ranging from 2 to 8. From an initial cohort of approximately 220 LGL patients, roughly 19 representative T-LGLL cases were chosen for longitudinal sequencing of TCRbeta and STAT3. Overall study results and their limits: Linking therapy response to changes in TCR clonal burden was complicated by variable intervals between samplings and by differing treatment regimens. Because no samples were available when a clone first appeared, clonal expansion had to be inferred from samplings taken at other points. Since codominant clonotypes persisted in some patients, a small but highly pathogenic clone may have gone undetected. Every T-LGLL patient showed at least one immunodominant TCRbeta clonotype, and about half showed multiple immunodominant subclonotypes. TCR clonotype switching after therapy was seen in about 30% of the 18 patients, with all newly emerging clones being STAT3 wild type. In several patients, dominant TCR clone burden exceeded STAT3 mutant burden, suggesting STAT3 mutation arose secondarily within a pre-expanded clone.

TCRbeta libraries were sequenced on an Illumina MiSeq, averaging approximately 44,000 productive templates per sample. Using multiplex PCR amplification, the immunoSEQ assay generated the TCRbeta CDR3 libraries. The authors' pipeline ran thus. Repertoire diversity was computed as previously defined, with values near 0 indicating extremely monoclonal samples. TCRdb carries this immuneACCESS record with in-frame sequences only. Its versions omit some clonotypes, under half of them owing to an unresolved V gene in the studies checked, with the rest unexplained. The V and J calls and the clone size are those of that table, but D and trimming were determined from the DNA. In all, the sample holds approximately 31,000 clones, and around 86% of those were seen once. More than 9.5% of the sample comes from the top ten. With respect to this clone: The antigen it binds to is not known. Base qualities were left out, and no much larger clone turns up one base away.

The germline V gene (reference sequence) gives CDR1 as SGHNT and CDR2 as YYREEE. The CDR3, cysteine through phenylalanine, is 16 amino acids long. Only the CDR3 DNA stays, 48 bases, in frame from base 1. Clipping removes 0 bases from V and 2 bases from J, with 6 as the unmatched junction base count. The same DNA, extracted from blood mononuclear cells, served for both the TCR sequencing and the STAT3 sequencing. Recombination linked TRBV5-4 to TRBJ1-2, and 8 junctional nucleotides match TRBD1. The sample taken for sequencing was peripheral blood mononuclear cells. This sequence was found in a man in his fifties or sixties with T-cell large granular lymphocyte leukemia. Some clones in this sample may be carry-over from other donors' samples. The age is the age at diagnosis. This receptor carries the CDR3 CASSLDQGAWNYGYTF. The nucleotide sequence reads TGTGCCAGCAGCTTGGACCAGGGGGCATGGAACTATGGCTACACCTTC. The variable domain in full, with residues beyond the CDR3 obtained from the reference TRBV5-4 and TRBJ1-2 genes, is ETGVTQSPTHLIKTRGQQVTLRCSSQSGHNTVSWYQQALGQGPQFIFQYYREEENGRGNFPPRFSGLQFPNYSSELNVNALELDDSALYLCASSLDQGAWNYGYTFGSGTRLTVV.